The 2 T cell receptor beta chains below all came from one sample that was sequenced in a study of blood T cell repertoires in COVID-19 (dated by TCRdb to 2020 to 2022). The receptor library was made with the immunoSEQ multiplex PCR assay. TCRdb re-hosts the immuneACCESS table, in-frame sequences only. Its copies lack some clones; in the studies checked, an unresolved V gene accounts for under half of them, and the cause for the rest is not known. The sample table contains approximately 400,000 clones; only one count was recorded for around 83% of them. Approximately 4.7% of the sample lies in the top ten. Sequencing used PBMCs or T cells enriched from blood (not recorded which). The receptor set was obtained from a woman aged 50 to 60 who had recovered from COVID-19.

Concerning this clone: Other DNA sequences within the sample encode an identical CDR3. The J gene is TRBJ1-3, the V gene TRBV30, with no clear D. Trimming removed 3 bases at V and 0 bases at J, with 9 bases between. The CDR3 length is 14 residues. CDR1 and CDR2 from the germline V gene are GTSNPN and SVGIG (reference sequence). The CDR3 coding sequence is TGTGCCTGGAGCGTCGTCCTCTCTGGAAACACCATATATTTT. This encodes CAWSVVLSGNTIYF. Filled out from reference TRBV30 and TRBJ1-3, the complete variable domain reads SQTIHQWPATLVQPVGSPLSLECTVEGTSNPNLYWYRQAAGRGLQLLFYSVGIGQISSEVPQNLSASRPQDRQFILSSKKLLLSDSGFYLCAWSVVLSGNTIYFGEGSWLTVV.

This sequence joins TRBV6-5 and TRBJ1-2; 7 nucleotides match TRBD1. Trimming at V came to 5 bases and at J to 6 bases, leaving 6 bases not matched to a gene. There are 13 residues in the CDR3. Germline assignment: CDR1 MNHEY and CDR2 SVGAGI. CDR3 nucleotides: TGTGCCAGCAGTCCTCAGGGGGTTGATGGCTACACCTTC. Translated: CASSPQGVDGYTF.